The clone carrying this TCR beta chain has only one observation. The sample comes from a study of blood T cell repertoires in COVID-19. The ends lost 5 bases at V and 11 bases at J; junction bases unmatched: 15. The CDR3 is 15 residues long. CDR1 is SGHTA and CDR2 is FQGNSA in the germline V gene. This table comes from immunoSEQ multiplex PCR, and its TCRdb copy is limited to in-frame clones, with some not included. The sample contains about 160,000 clones, roughly 90% of which appear only once. The sample was peripheral blood. This TCR came from a man aged 55 to 70 with active or convalescent COVID-19. This chain uses TRBV7-2 with TRBJ1-1; 9 nucleotides align to TRBD1. The CDR3 DNA sequence: TGTGCCAGCAGCCGTAAAATCCCGGACAGGGGTCCGGCTTTCTTT. Amino acids: CASSRKIPDRGPAFF.